Each of the 2 T cell receptor beta chains below was sequenced from the same sample in a study of molecular identifiers for immune sequencing clone quantification. In TCRdb, the PCR reads were re-called with MiXCR into one record per CDR3 protein. The sample yields more than 300,000 distinct CDR3 sequences, over 20% seen once. Input material: naive CD8+ T cells from blood, with Jurkat cell RNA spiked in. Regarding subset: FACS-sorted CD8+CD4-CCR7+CD45RA+ naive T cells. The receptors were sampled from a human donor in good health. Some libraries in this study had Jurkat cell RNA spiked in.

The chain recombines TRBV5-4 with TRBJ1-1; no firm D call. Germline CDR1 reads SGHNT; CDR2 reads YYREEE (reference sequence). The V end lost 4 bases, the J end lost 1 base, and 11 bases lay between the germline ends. The CDR3 sequence is 14 residues long. The CDR3 loop reads CASSQGGGNTEAFF. The CDR3 DNA follows: TGTGCCAGCAGCCAAGGAGGCGGGAACACTGAAGCTTTCTTT.

This clonotype has at least ten counts. The V and J genes are TRBV2 and TRBJ2-7; a weak D match, TRBD1 (6 bases). CDR1 and CDR2 (germline): SNHLY, FYNNEI. The CDR3 length is 13 residues. Trimming stripped 5 bases from V and 0 bases from J, with 8 bases between. The CDR3 region has the DNA TGTGCCAGCAGTCAGGGGTACTCCTACGAGCAGTACTTC. Protein product: CASSQGYSYEQYF.